This T cell receptor beta chain was recovered during a study of cytotoxic CD8 clonotypes in ibrutinib-treated CLL. At the level of the study: Partial responses numbered about 24 and complete responses 2; after a median about 6 years, 14 stayed remitted and some twelve progressed.

Trimming removed 0 bases at V and 12 bases at J, with 20 bases between. The germline V gene encodes CDR1 MNHNY and CDR2 SVGAGI (reference sequence). The CDR3 has 15 residues. The sequencing depth, 1 in 200,000 to 1 in 1 million T cells, was the target. Produced via immunoSEQ multiplex PCR; TCRdb's table is partial and in-frame only. The data contain about 68,000 clones, about nine tenths of them singletons. This clone was observed a few times. The rearrangement links TRBV6-6 to TRBJ1-1; a weak D match, TRBD1 (6 bases). This clonotype originated in a human donor with chronic lymphocytic leukemia. The material was PBMCs, obtained after 12 months of ibrutinib treatment. DNA for the CDR3: TGTGCCAGCAGTTACTCGATGACAGGATCAGCGGGAACTTTCTTT. Translating gives CASSYSMTGSAGTFF.